A selection of T cell receptor beta chains follows, all from one sample in a study of blood T cell repertoires in COVID-19. Profiling relied on immunoSEQ multiplex PCR, and the TCRdb table lists in-frame clones only, not all of them. The sample has 350,000 to 450,000 clones, 85% seen once. The sequencing sample was made of peripheral blood. These receptors were collected from a woman between 18 and 29 years old with acute or convalescent COVID-19. The CDR3 runs from the conserved cysteine through the conserved F or W. D genes are given only for firm matches. Size is stated for part of the rows, as once, few or many counts, or as a class when the clone is expanded.

v_call	d_call	j_call	clone_size	cdr3_nt	cdr3_aa
TRBV27	NA	TRBJ1-3	NA	TGTGCCAGCAGTTTATCCGCAGGGCCTGGAAACACCATATATTTT	CASSLSAGPGNTIYF
TRBV7-5	NA	TRBJ1-1	few	TGTGCCAGAAGCTTAAGATTAAGGTCGGTTGACAGGACGAACACTGAAGCTTTCTTT	CARSLRLRSVDRTNTEAFF
TRBV5-4	NA	TRBJ1-2	once	TGTGCCAGCAGCTTGGTGCCGAGTTACTATGGCTACACCTTC	CASSLVPSYYGYTF
TRBV7-9	NA	TRBJ1-2	NA	TGTGCCAGCAGTCCCTACGAGACACCTAACTATGGCTACACCTTC	CASSPYETPNYGYTF
TRBV5-6	TRBD1	TRBJ1-2	NA	TGTGCCAGCAATTCAGGGGGAGGAGGCTACACCTTC	CASNSGGGGYTF
TRBV9	TRBD2	TRBJ2-7	few	TGTGCCAGCAGCGTGAGCGGGAGGACCTACGAGCAGTACTTC	CASSVSGRTYEQYF
TRBV10-3	NA	TRBJ2-7	NA	TGTGCCATCAGTGAGTCAGGGGTAGGGTACGAGCAGTACTTC	CAISESGVGYEQYF
TRBV12-5	NA	TRBJ1-2	NA	TGTGCTAGTGGTTTGGAATGGCAGGGCGGAATTGGCTACACCTTC	CASGLEWQGGIGYTF
TRBV5-6	TRBD1	TRBJ1-2	NA	TGTGCCAGCAGCCCGCTGACAGGGAACTATGGCTACACCTTC	CASSPLTGNYGYTF
TRBV15	NA	TRBJ1-1	NA	TGTGCCACCCGGGGTGGCACGGTGAACACTGAAGCTTTCTTT	CATRGGTVNTEAFF
TRBV29-1	TRBD1	TRBJ1-1	NA	TGCAGCGTACTCGGGACAGGGATGAACACTGAAGCTTTCTTT	CSVLGTGMNTEAFF
TRBV10-2	TRBD1	TRBJ2-1	NA	TGCGCCAGCAGTGAGTCGGGTTGGGACAGGGAATTCTTC	CASSESGWDREFF
TRBV7-3	TRBD1	TRBJ1-1	NA	TGTGCCAGCAGCCCAGGACAGGGGGAAGCTTTCTTT	CASSPGQGEAFF
TRBV19	NA	TRBJ1-1	NA	TGTGCCAGTAGCAATGAGGCGGTTGGGACTGAAGCTTTCTTT	CASSNEAVGTEAFF
TRBV28	TRBD1	TRBJ2-1	NA	TGTGCCAGCAGCCTTGGACAGGGGGCAGGGAATGAGCAGTTCTTC	CASSLGQGAGNEQFF
TRBV7-9	NA	TRBJ1-2	NA	TGTGCCAGCAGCTTAGAGTCCGCAGGAACTGCTAACTATGGCTACACCTTC	CASSLESAGTANYGYTF
TRBV28	TRBD1	TRBJ2-7	NA	TGTGCCAGCAGTTTTCGCAACAGGGGAGACGAGCAGTACTTC	CASSFRNRGDEQYF
TRBV11-3	NA	TRBJ2-1	NA	TGTGCCAGCAGCTCCCTGGACAGCTCCTACAATGAGCAGTTCTTC	CASSSLDSSYNEQFF
TRBV11-1	TRBD1	TRBJ2-5	few	TGTGCCAGCAGCCGACGACAGGGAAAGACAATAGAGACCCAGTACTTC	CASSRRQGKTIETQYF
TRBV20-1	NA	TRBJ1-5	NA	TGCAGTGCTAGTTCCGGGGTTAGCAATCAGCCCCAGCATTTT	CSASSGVSNQPQHF